Described below is a single T cell receptor beta chain sequence and its context. The data belong to a study of control samples from healthy donors and cancer patients. Clones were read by immunoSEQ multiplex PCR, and TCRdb kept only the in-frame ones, dropping some. This table holds 150,000 to 200,000 clones, roughly 89% found once. Trimming pared 4 bases from V and 2 bases from J, leaving 6 bases between. This CDR3 region has 13 residues. The germline gives CDR1 MNHEY, CDR2 SVGEGT. The rearrangement uses TRBV6-2 or TRBV6-3 and TRBJ1-3; D is unclear. Sequenced input: blood. This clonotype was sampled from a woman aged 45-65 years in good health. This CDR3 reads CASSSGTGNTIYF. The CDR3 bases are TGTGCCAGCAGTTCCGGGACTGGAAACACCATATATTTT.